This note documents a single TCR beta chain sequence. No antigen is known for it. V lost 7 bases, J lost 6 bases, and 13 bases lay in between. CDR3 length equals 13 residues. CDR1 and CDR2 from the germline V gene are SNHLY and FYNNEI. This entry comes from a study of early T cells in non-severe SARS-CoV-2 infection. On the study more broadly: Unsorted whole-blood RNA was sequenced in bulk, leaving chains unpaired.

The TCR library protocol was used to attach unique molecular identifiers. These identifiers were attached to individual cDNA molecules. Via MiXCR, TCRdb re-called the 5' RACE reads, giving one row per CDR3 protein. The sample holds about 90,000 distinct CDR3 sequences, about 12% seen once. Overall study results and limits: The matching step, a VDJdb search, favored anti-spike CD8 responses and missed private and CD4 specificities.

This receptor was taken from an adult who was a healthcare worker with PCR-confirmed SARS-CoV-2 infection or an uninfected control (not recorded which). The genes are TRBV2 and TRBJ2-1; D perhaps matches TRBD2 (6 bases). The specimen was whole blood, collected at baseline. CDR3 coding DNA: TGTGCCAGCATTTGGGACTCGACCAATGAGCAGTTCTTC. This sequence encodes CASIWDSTNEQFF.